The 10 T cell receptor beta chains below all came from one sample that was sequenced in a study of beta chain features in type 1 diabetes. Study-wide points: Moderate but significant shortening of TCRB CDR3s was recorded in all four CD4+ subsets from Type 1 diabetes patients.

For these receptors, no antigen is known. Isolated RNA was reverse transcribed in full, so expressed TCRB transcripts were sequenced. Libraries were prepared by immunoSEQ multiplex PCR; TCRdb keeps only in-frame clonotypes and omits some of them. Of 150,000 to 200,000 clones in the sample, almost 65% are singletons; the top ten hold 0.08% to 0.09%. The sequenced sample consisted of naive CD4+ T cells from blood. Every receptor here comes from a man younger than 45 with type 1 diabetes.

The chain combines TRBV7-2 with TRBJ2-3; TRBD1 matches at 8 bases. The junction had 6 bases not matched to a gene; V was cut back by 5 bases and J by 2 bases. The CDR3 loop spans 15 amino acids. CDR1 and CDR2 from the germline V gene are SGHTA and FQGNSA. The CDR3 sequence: CASSRTGGNTDTQYF. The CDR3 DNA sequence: TGTGCCAGCAGCAGAACAGGGGGGAACACAGATACGCAGTATTTT.

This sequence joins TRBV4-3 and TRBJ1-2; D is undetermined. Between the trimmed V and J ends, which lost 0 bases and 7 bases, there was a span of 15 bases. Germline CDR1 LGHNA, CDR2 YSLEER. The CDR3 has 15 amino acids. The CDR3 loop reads CASSQDAAGRIGYTF. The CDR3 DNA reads TGCGCCAGCAGCCAAGATGCGGCAGGAAGGATTGGCTACACCTTC.

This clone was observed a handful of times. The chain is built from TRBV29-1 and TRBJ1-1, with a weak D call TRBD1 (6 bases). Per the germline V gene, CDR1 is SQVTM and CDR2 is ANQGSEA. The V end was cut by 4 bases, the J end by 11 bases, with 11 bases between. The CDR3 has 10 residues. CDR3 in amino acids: CSVGGQPAFF. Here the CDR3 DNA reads TGCAGCGTTGGGGGGCAGCCGGCTTTCTTT.

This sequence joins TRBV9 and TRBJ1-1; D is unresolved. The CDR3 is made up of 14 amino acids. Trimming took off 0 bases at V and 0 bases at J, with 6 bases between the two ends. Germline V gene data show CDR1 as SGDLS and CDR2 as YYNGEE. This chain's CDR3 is CASSVASMNTEAFF. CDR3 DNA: TGTGCCAGCAGCGTAGCCAGCATGAACACTGAAGCTTTCTTT.

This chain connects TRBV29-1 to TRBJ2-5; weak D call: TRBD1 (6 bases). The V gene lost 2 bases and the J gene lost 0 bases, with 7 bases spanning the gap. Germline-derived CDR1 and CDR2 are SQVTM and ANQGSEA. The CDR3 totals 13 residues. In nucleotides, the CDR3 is TGCAGCGTTGAAAGGGGGAACCAAGAGACCCAGTACTTC. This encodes CSVERGNQETQYF.

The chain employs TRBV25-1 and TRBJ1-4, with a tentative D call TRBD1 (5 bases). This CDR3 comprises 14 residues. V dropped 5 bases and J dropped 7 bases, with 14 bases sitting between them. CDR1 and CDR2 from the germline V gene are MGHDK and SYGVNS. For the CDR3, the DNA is TGTGCCAGCAGTCCCCCAGGGTTGGGTGAAAAACTGTTTTTT. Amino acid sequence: CASSPPGLGEKLFF.

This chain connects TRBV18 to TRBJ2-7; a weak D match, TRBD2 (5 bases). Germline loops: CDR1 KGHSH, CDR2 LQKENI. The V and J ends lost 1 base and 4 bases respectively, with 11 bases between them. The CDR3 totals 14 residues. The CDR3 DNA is TGTGCCAGCTCACCACAGCCGGGGAAGTACGAGCAGTACTTC. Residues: CASSPQPGKYEQYF.

CDR3 in amino acids: CASRSQGPGGSPLHF. The CDR3 coding sequence is TGTGCCAGCAGATCACAGGGGCCTGGAGGCTCACCCCTCCACTTT. J is TRBJ1-6 and V is TRBV25-1, with 7 bases fitting TRBD1. Trimming at V came to 6 bases and at J to 10 bases, leaving 12 bases not matched to a gene. The germline CDR1 and CDR2 sequences are MGHDK and SYGVNS. CDR3 length: 15 amino acids.

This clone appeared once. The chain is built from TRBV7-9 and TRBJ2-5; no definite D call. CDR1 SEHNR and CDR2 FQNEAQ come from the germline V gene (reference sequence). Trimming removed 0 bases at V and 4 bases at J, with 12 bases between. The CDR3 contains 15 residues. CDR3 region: CASSLAVAPPETQYF. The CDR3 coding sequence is TGTGCCAGCAGCTTAGCGGTGGCCCCCCCAGAGACCCAGTACTTC.

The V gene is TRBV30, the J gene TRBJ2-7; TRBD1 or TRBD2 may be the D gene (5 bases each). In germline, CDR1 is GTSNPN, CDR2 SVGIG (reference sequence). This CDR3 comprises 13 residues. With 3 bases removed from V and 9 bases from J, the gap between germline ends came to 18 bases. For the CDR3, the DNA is TGTGCCTGGAGCCCCCACGGGGCTGTTTGGCAGTACTTC. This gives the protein CAWSPHGAVWQYF. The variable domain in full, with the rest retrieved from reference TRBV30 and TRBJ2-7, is SQTIHQWPATLVQPVGSPLSLECTVEGTSNPNLYWYRQAAGRGLQLLFYSVGIGQISSEVPQNLSASRPQDRQFILSSKKLLLSDSGFYLCAWSPHGAVWQYFGPGTRLTVT.